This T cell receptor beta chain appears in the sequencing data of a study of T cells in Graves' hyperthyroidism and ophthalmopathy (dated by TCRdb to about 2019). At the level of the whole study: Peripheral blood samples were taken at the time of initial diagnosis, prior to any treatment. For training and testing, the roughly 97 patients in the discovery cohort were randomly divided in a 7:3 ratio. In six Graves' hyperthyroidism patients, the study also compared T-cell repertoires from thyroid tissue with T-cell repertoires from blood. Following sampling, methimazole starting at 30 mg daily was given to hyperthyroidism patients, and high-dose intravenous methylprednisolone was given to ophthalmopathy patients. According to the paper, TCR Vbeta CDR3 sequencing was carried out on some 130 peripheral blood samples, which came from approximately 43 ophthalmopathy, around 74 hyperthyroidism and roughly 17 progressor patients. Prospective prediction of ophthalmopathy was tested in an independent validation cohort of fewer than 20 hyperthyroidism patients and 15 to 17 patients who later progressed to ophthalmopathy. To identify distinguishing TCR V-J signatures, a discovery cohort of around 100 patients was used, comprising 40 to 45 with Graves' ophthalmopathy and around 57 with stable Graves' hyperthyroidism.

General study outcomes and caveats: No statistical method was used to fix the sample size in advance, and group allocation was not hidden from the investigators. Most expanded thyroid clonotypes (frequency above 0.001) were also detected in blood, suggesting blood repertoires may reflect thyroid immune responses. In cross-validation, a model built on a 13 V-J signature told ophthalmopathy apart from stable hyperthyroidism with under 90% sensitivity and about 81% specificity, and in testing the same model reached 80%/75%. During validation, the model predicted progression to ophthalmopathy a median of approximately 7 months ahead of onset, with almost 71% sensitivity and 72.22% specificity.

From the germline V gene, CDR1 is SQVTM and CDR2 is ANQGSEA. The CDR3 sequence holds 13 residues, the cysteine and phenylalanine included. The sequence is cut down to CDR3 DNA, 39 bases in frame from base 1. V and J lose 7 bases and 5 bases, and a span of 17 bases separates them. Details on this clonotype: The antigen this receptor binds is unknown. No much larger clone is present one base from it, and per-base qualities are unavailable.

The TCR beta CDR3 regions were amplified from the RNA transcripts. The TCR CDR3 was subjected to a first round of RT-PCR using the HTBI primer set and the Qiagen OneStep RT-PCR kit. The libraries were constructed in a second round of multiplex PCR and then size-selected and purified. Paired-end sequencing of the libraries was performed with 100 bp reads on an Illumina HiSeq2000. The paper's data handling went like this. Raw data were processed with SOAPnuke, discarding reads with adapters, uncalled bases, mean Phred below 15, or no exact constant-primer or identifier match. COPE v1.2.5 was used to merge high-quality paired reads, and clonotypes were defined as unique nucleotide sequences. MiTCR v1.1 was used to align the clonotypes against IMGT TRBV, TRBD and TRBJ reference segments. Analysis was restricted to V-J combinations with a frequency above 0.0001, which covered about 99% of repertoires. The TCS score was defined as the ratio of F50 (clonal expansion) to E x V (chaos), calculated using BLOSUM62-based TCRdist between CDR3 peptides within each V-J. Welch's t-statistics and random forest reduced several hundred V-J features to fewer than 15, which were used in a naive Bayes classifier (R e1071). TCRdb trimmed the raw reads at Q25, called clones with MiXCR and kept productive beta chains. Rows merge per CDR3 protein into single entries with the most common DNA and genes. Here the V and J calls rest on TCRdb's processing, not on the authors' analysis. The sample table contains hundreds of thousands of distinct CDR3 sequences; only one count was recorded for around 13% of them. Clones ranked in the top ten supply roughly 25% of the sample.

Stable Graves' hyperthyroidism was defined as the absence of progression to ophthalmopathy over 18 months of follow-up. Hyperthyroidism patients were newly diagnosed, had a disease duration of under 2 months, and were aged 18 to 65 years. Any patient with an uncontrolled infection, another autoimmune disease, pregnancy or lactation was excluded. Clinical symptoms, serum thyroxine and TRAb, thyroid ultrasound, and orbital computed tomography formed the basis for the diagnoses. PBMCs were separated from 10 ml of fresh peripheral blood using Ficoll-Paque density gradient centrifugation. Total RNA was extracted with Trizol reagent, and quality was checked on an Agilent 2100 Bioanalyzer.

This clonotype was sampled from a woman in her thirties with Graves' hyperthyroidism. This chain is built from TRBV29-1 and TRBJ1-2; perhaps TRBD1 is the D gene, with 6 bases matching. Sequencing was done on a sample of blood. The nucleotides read TGCAGCGCCGTGCCCTCCCAGGGGTATGGCTACACCTTC. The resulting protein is CSAVPSQGYGYTF. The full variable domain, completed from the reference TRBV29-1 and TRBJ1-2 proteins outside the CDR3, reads SAVISQKPSRDICQRGTSLTIQCQVDSQVTMMFWYRQQPGQSLTLIATANQGSEATYESGFVIDKFPISRPNLTFSTLTVSNMSPEDSSIYLCSAVPSQGYGYTFGSGTRLTVV.